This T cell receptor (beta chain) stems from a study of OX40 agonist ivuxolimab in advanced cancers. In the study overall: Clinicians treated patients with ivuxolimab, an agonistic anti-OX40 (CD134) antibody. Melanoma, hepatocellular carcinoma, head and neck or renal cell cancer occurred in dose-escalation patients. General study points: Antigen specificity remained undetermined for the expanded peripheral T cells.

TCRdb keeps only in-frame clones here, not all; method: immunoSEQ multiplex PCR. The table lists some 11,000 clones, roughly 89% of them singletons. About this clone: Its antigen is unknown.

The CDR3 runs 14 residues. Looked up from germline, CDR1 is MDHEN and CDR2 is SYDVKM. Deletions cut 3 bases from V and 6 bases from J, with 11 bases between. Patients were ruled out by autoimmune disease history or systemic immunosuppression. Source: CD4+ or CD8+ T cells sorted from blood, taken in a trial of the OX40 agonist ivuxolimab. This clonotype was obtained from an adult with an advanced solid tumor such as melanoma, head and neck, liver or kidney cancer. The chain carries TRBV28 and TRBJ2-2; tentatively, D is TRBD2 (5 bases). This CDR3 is CASSFGLAAGELFF. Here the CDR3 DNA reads TGTGCCAGCAGTTTTGGGCTAGCCGCCGGGGAGCTGTTTTTT.